This TCR beta chain stems from a study of control samples from healthy donors and cancer patients. The germline V gene encodes CDR1 LNHDA and CDR2 SQIVND (reference sequence). Trimming pared 7 bases from V and 6 bases from J, leaving 19 bases between. This CDR3 contains 15 residues. TCRdb's copy holds only in-frame clones and misses some; the assay was immunoSEQ multiplex PCR. The sample contains roughly 180,000 clones, 75% to 95% of which appear only once. V and J are TRBV19 and TRBJ1-5; tentative D call: TRBD1 (5 bases). The sample was blood. The source is a woman aged 40 to 55 in good health. CDR3 nucleotide sequence: TGTGCCAGTACCTCCCGCGGGGGGTTCAGTCAGCCCCAGCATTTT. Translation gives CASTSRGGFSQPQHF.